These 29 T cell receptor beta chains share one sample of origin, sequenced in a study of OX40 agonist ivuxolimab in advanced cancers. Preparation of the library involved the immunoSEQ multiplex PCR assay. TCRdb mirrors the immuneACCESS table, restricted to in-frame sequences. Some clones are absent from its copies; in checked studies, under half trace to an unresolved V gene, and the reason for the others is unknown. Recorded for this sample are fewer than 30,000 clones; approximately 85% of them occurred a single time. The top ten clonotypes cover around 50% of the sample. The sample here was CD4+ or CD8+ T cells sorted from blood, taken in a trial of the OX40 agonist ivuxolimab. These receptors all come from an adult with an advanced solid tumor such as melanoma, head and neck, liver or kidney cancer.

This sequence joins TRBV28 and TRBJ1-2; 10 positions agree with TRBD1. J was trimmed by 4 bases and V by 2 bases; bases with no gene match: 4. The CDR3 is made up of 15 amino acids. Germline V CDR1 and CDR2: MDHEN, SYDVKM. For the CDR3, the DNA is TGTGCCAGCAGTTTACAGGGACAGGGGTCCTATGGCTACACCTTC. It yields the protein CASSLQGQGSYGYTF.

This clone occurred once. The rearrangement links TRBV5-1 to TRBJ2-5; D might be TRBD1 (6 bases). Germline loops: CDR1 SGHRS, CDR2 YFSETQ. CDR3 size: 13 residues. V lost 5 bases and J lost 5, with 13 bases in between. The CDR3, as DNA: TGCGCCAGCAGACCGACAGGAGGCGAGACCCAGTACTTC. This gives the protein CASRPTGGETQYF.

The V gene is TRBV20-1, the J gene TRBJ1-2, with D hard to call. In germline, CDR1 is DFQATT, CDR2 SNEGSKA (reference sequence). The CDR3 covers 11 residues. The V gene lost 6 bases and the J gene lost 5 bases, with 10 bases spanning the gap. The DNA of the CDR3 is TGCAGTGCAAGGAAAAGTTATGGCTACACCTTC. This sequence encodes CSARKSYGYTF.

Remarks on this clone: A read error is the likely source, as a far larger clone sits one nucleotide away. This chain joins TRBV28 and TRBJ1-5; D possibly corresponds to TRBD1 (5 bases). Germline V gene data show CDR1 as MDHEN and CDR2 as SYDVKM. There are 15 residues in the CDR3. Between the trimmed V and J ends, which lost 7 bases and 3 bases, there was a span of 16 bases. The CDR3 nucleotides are TGTGCCAGCATCCCAGCGGAGGGGTTCAATCAGCCCCAGCATTTT. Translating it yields CASIPAEGFNQPQHF.

CDR3 nucleotides: TGTGCCAGCTCACAGCGAGCGGACGATGAGCAGTTCTTC. This sequence encodes CASSQRADDEQFF. The V gene is TRBV18, the J gene TRBJ2-1, with D perhaps matching TRBD2 (5 bases). Germline V CDR1 and CDR2: KGHSH, LQKENI. This CDR3 comprises 13 residues. V lost 4 bases and J 8 bases, leaving 12 bases between the germline ends.

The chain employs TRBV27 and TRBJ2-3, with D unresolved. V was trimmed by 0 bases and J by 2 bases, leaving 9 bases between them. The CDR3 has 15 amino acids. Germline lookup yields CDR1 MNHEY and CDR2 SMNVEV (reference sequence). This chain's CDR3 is CASSLSGIHTDTQYF. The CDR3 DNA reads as TGTGCCAGCAGTTTATCAGGAATTCACACAGATACGCAGTATTTT.

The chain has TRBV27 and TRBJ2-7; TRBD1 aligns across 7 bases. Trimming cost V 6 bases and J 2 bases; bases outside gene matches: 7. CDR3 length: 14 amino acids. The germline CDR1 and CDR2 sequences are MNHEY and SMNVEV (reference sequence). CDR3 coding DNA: TGTGCCAGCAGCCCGACAGGGAACCCCTACGAGCAGTACTTC. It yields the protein CASSPTGNPYEQYF.

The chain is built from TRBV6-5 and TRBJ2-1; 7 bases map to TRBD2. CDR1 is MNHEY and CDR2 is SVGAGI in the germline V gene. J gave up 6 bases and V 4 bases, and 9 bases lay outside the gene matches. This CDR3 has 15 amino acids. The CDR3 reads CASSFSGAGGNEQFF. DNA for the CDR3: TGTGCCAGCAGTTTCAGCGGGGCGGGCGGCAATGAGCAGTTCTTC.

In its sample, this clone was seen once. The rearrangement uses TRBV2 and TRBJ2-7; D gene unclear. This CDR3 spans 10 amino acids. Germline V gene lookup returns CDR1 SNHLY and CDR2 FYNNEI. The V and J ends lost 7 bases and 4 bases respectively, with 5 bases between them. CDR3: CASKPYEQYF. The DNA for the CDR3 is TGTGCCAGCAAGCCTTACGAGCAGTACTTC.

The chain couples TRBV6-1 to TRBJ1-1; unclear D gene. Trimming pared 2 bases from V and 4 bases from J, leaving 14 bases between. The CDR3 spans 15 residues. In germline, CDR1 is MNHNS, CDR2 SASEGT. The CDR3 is CASSESGMSGTEAFF. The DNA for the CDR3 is TGTGCCAGCAGTGAATCGGGGATGTCAGGCACTGAAGCTTTCTTT.

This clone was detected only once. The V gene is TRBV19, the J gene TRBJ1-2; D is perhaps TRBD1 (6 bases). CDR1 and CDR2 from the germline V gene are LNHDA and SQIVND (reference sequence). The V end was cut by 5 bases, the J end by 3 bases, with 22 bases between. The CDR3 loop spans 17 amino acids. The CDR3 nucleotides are TGTGCCAGTAGTTTCCTAGTAGCAGGGGCGGTGTACTATGGCTACACCTTC. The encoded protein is CASSFLVAGAVYYGYTF.

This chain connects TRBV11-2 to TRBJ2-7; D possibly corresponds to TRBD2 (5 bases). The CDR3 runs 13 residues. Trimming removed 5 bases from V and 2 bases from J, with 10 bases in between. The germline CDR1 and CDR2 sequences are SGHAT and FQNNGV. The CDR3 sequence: CASSGGEAYEQYF. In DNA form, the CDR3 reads TGTGCCAGCAGCGGAGGTGAGGCCTACGAGCAGTACTTC. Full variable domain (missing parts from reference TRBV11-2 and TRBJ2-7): EAGVAQSPRYKIIEKRQSVAFWCNPISGHATLYWYQQILGQGPKLLIQFQNNGVVDDSQLPKDRFSAERLKGVDSTLKIQPAKLEDSAVYLCASSGGEAYEQYFGPGTRLTVT.

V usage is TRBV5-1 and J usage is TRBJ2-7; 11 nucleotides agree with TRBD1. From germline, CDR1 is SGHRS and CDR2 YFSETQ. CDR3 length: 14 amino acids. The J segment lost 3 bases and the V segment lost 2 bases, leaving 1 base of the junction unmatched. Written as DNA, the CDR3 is TGCGCCAGCAGCTTTGGGACAGGGGGCTACGAGCAGTACTTC. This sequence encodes CASSFGTGGYEQYF.

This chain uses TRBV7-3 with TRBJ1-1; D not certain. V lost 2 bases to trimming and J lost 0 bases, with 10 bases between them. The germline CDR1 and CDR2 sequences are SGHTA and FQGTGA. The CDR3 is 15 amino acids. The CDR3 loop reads CASSLGSSMNTEAFF. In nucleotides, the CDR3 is TGTGCCAGCAGCTTAGGGTCCAGTATGAACACTGAAGCTTTCTTT.

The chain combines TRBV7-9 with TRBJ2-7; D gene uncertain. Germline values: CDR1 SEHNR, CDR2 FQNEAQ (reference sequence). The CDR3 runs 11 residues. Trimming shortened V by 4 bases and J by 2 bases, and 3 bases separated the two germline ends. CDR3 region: CASSSTYEQYF. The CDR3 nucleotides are TGTGCCAGCAGCTCTACCTACGAGCAGTACTTC. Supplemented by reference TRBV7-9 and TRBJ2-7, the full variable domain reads DTGVSQNPRHKITKRGQNVTFRCDPISEHNRLYWYRQTLGQGPEFLTYFQNEAQLEKSRLLSDRFSAERPKGSFSTLEIQRTEQGDSAMYLCASSSTYEQYFGPGTRLTVT.

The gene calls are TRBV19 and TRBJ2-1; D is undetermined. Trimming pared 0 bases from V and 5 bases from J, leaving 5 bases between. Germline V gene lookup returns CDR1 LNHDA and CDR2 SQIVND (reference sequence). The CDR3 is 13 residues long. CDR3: CASSIDSDNEQFF. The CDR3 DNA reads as TGTGCCAGTAGTATAGACAGTGACAATGAGCAGTTCTTC.

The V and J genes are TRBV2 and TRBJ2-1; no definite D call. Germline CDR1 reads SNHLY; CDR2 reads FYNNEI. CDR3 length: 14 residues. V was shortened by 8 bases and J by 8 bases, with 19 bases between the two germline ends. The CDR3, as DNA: TGTGCCAGCCCTCCGGCTGACGAATTGGATGAGCAGTTCTTC. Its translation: CASPPADELDEQFF. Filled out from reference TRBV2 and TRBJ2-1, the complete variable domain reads EPEVTQTPSHQVTQMGQEVILRCVPISNHLYFYWYRQILGQKVEFLVSFYNNEISEKSEIFDDQFSVERPDGSNFTLKIRSTKLEDSAMYFCASPPADELDEQFFGPGTRLTVL.

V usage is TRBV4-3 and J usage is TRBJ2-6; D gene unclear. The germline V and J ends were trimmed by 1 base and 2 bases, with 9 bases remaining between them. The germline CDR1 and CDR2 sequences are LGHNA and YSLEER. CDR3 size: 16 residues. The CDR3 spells CASSQALRPGANVLTF. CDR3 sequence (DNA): TGCGCCAGCAGCCAAGCCCTGAGACCTGGGGCCAACGTCCTGACTTTC.

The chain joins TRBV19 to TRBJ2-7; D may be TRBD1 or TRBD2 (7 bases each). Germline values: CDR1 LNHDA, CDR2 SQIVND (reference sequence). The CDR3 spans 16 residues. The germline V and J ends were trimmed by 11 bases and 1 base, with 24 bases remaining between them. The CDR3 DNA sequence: TGTGCCGGACAGATTCAGGGGGGAGGGATATCCTACGAGCAGTACTTC. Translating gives CAGQIQGGGISYEQYF.

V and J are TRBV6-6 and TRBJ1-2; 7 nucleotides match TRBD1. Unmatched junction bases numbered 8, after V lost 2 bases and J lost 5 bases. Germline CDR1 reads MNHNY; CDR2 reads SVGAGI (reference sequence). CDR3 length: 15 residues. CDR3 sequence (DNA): TGTGCCAGCAGTTACGAGCAGGGGGTGAGGTATGGCTACACCTTC. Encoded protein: CASSYEQGVRYGYTF.

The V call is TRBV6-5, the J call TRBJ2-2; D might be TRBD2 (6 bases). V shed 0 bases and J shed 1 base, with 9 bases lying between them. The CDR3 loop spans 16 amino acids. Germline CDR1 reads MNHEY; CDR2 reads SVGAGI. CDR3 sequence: CASSYSAGRNTGELFF. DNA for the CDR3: TGTGCCAGCAGTTACTCCGCGGGGCGGAACACCGGGGAGCTGTTTTTT.

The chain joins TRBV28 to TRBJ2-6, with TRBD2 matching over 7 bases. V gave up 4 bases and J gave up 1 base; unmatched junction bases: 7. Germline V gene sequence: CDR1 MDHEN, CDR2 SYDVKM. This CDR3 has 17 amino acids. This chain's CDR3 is CASSSGGFLSGANVLTF. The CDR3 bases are TGTGCCAGCAGTTCGGGGGGATTCTTATCTGGGGCCAACGTCCTGACTTTC.

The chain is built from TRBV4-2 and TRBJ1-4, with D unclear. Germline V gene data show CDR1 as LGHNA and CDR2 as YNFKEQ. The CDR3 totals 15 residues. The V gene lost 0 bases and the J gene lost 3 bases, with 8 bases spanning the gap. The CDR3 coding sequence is TGTGCCAGCAGCCAAGATCTTGGTCCTAATGAAAAACTGTTTTTT. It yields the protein CASSQDLGPNEKLFF.

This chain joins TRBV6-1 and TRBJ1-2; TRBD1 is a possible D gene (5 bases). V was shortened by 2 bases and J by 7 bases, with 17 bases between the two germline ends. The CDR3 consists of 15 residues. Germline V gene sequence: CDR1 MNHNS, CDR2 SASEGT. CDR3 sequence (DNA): TGTGCCAGCAGTGAAAGGGCCCCGGGGGTGCGTGGCTACACCTTC. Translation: CASSERAPGVRGYTF.

CDR3 DNA: TGTGCCAGCAGCCAAGAGCGGACAGGGTATAATGAGCAGTTCTTC. Translated: CASSQERTGYNEQFF. J is TRBJ2-1 and V is TRBV4-2; 8 positions match TRBD1. The germline CDR1 and CDR2 sequences are LGHNA and YNFKEQ. V shed 0 bases, J shed 7 bases, and the junction held 5 bases outside the gene matches. The CDR3 runs 15 residues.

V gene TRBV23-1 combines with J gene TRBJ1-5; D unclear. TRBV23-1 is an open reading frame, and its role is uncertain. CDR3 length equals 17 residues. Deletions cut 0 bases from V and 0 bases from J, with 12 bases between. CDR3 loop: CASSQSYHNYSNQPQHF. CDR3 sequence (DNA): TGCGCCAGCAGTCAATCGTATCACAACTATAGCAATCAGCCCCAGCATTTT.

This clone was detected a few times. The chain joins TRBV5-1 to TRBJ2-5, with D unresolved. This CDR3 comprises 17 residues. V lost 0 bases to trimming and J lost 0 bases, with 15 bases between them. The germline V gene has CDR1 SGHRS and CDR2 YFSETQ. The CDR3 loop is CASSLGGRGLYQETQYF. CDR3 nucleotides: TGCGCCAGCAGCTTGGGAGGTAGAGGCCTGTACCAAGAGACCCAGTACTTC.

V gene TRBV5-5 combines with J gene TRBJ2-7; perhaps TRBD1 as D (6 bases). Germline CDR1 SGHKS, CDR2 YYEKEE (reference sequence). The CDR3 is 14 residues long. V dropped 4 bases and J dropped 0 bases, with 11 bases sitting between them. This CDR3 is CASSPRDNSYEQYF. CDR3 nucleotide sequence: TGTGCCAGCAGCCCCCGGGACAACTCCTACGAGCAGTACTTC.

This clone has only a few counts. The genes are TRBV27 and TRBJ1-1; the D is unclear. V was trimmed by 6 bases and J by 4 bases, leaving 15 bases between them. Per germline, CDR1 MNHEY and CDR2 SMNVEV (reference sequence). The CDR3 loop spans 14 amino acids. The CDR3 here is CASSNLDVGTEAFF. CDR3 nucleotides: TGTGCCAGCAGCAACCTAGATGTTGGCACTGAAGCTTTCTTT.